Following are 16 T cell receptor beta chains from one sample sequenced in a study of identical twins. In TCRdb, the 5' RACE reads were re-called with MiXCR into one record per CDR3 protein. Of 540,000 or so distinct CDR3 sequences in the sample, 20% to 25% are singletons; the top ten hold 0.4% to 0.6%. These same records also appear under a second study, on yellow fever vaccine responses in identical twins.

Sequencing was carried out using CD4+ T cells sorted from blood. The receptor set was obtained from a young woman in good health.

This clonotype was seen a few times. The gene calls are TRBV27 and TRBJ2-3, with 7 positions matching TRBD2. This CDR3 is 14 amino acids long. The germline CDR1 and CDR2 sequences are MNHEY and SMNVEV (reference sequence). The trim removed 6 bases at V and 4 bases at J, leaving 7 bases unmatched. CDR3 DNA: TGTGCCAGCAGACCCGGACTAGGAGCAGATACGCAGTATTTT. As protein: CASRPGLGADTQYF.

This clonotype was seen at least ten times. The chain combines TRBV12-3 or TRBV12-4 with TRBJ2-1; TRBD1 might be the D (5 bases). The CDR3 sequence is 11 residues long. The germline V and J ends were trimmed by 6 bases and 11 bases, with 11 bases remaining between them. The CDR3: CASSSGAQQFF. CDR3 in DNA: TGTGCCAGCAGCTCTGGGGCCCAGCAGTTCTTC.

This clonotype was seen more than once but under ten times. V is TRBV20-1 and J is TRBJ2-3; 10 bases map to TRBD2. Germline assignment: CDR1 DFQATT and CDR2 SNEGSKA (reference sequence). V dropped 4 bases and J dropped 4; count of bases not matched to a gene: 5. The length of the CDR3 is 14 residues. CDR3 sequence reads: CSAKTSGSSDTQYF. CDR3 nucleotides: TGCAGTGCTAAGACTAGCGGGTCCTCAGATACGCAGTATTTT.

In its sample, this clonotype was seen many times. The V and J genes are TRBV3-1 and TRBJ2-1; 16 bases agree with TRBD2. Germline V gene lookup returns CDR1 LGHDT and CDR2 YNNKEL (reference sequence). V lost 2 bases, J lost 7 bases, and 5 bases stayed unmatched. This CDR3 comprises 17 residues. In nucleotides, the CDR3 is TGTGCCAGCAGCCAATCTCGGGGACTAGCGGGGGGGAATGAGCAGTTCTTC. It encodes CASSQSRGLAGGNEQFF.

In nucleotides, the CDR3 is TGTGCCACCACCATTCCCCGACATGAGGTCACTGAAGCTTTCTTT. Translating gives CATTIPRHEVTEAFF. This sequence joins TRBV28 and TRBJ1-1, with unresolved D. The CDR3 sequence is 15 residues long. Trimming pared 10 bases from V and 4 bases from J, leaving 22 bases between. CDR1 is MDHEN and CDR2 is SYDVKM in the germline V gene.

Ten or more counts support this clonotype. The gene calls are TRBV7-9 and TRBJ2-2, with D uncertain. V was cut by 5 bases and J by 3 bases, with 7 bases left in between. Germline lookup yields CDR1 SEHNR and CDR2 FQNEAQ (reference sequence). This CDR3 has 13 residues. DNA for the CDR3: TGTGCCAGCAGCACCACAGACACCGGGGAGCTGTTTTTT. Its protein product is CASSTTDTGELFF.

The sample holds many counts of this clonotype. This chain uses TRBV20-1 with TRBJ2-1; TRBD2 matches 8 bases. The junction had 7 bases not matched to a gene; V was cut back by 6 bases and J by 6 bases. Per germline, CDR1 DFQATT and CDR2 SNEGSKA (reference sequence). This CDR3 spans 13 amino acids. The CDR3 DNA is TGCAGTGCCCCGGGGCTAGCGGGCAATGAGCAGTTCTTC. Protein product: CSAPGLAGNEQFF.

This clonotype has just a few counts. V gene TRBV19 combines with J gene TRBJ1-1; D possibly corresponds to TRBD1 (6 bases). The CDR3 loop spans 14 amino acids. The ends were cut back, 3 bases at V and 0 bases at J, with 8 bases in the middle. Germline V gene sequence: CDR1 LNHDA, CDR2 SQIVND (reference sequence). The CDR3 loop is CASSIGQLNTEAFF. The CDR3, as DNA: TGTGCCAGTAGTATCGGACAGCTGAACACTGAAGCTTTCTTT.

The CDR3 DNA reads as TGTGCCAGCAGCCACCGGGGGTTGGGGAGTACCGGGGAGCTGTTTTTT. Its translation: CASSHRGLGSTGELFF. The chain employs TRBV7-9 and TRBJ2-2; a weak D match, TRBD2 (6 bases). V lost 5 bases and J lost 5, with 18 bases in between. The germline V gene has CDR1 SEHNR and CDR2 FQNEAQ (reference sequence). The CDR3 totals 16 residues.

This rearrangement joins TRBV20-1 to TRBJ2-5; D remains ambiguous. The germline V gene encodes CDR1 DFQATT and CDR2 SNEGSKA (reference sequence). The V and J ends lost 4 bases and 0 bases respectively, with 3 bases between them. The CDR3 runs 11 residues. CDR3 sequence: CSAINQETQYF. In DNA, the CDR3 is TGCAGTGCTATAAACCAAGAGACCCAGTACTTC.

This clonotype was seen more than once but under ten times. CDR3: CASSVQGSNEQYF. CDR3 nucleotides: TGCGCCAGCAGCGTACAGGGGTCCAACGAGCAGTACTTC. V is TRBV5-1 and J is TRBJ2-7; 7 bases line up with TRBD1. The CDR3 contains 13 residues. V dropped 4 bases and J dropped 5; count of bases not matched to a gene: 6. Germline V CDR1 and CDR2: SGHRS, YFSETQ.

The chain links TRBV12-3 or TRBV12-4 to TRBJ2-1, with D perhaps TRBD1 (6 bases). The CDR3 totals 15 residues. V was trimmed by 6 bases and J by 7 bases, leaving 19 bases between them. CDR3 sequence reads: CASRLTVLGGNEQFF. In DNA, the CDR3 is TGTGCCAGCAGGCTCACTGTTCTAGGGGGAAATGAGCAGTTCTTC.

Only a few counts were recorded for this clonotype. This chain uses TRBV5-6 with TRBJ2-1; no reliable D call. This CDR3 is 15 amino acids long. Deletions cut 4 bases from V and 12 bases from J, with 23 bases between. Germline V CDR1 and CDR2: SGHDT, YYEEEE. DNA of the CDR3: TGTGCCAGCAGCGGGCGGCGACTCGAGACAATGGTGCAGTTCTTC. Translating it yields CASSGRRLETMVQFF.

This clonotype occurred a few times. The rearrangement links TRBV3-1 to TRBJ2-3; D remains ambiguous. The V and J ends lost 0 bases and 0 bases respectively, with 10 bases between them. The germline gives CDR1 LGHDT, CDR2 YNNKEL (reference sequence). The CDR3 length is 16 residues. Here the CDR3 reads CASSQDYGSSTDTQYF. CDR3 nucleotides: TGTGCCAGCAGCCAAGATTACGGTTCTAGCACAGATACGCAGTATTTT.

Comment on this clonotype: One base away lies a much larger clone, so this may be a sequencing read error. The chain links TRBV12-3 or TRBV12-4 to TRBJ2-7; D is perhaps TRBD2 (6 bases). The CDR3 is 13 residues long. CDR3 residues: CASSVGLRYEQNF. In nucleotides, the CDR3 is TGTGCCAGCAGTGTGGGACTGCGGTACGAGCAGAACTTC.

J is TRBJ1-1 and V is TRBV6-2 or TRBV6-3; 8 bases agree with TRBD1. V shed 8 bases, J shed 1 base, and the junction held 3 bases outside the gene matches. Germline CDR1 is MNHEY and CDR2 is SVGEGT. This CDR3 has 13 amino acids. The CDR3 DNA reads TGTGCCAGCCGACAGGGGCAGAACACTGAAGCTTTCTTT. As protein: CASRQGQNTEAFF.